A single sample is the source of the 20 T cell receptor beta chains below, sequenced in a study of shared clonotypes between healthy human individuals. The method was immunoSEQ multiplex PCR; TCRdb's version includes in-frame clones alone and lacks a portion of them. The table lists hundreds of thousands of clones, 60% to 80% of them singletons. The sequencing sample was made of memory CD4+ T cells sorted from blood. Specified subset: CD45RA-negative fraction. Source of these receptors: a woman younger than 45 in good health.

Here the CDR3 reads CASSFPVGGAHSGANVLTF. Written as DNA, the CDR3 is TGTGCCAGCAGTTTTCCGGTCGGTGGGGCCCACTCTGGGGCCAACGTCCTGACTTTC. The chain joins TRBV28 to TRBJ2-6; weak D call: TRBD1 (5 bases). Germline loops: CDR1 MDHEN, CDR2 SYDVKM. This CDR3 contains 19 residues. Trimming cost V 3 bases and J 0 bases, with 18 bases left between them.

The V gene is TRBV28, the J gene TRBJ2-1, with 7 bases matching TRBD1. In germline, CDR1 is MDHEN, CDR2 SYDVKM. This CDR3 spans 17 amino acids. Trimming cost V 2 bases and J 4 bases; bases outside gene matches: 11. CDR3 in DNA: TGTGCCAGCAGTTTAGGGAGAAGAAGGGGGCTATACAATGAGCAGTTCTTC. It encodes CASSLGRRRGLYNEQFF. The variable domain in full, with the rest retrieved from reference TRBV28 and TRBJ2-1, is DVKVTQSSRYLVKRTGEKVFLECVQDMDHENMFWYRQDPGLGLRLIYFSYDVKMKEKGDIPEGYSVSREKKERFSLILESASTNQTSMYLCASSLGRRRGLYNEQFFGPGTRLTVL.

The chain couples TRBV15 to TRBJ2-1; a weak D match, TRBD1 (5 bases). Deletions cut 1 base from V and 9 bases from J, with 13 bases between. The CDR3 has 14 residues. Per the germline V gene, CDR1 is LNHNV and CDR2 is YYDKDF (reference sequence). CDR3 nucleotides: TGTGCCACCAGCAGAGTAATACAGGTGGGTGAGCAGTTCTTC. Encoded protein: CATSRVIQVGEQFF.

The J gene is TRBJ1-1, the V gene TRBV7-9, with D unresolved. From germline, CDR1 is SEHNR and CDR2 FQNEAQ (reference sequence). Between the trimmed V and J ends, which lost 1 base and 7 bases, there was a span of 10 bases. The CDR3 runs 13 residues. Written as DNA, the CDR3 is TGTGCCAGCAGCTTAGTGATGGTGGGTGAAGCTTTCTTT. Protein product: CASSLVMVGEAFF.

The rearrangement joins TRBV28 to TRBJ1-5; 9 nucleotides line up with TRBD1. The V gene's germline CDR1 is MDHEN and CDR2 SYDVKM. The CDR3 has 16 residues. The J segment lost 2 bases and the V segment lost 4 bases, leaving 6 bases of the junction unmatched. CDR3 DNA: TGTGCCAGCAGTTCCAACGGACAGGGGCGCAATCAGCCCCAGCATTTT. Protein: CASSSNGQGRNQPQHF.

The CDR3 region has the DNA TGTGCCAGCAGTCTCGTCAGCAGGGGAATTGGTAAACTGTTTTTT. It codes for CASSLVSRGIGKLFF. V gene TRBV28 combines with J gene TRBJ1-4; perhaps TRBD1 as D (6 bases). Between the trimmed V and J ends, which lost 5 bases and 11 bases, there was a span of 21 bases. The CDR3 runs 15 residues. Germline V gene sequence: CDR1 MDHEN, CDR2 SYDVKM. Full variable domain (remainder filled in from reference TRBV28 and TRBJ1-4): DVKVTQSSRYLVKRTGEKVFLECVQDMDHENMFWYRQDPGLGLRLIYFSYDVKMKEKGDIPEGYSVSREKKERFSLILESASTNQTSMYLCASSLVSRGIGKLFFGSGTQLSVL.

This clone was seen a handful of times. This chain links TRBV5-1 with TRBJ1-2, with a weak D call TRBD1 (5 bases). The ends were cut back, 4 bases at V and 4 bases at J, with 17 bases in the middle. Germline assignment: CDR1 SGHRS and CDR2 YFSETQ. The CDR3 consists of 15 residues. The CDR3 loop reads CASSPGPSQSYGYTF. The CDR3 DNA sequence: TGCGCCAGCAGCCCGGGACCATCTCAATCCTATGGCTACACCTTC.

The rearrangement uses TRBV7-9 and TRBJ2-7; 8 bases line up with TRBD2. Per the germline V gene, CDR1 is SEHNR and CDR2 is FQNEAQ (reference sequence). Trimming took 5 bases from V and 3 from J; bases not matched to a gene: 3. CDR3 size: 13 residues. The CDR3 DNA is TGTGCCAGCAGCCGGGGGGGTGTCTACGAGCAGTACTTC. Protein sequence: CASSRGGVYEQYF.

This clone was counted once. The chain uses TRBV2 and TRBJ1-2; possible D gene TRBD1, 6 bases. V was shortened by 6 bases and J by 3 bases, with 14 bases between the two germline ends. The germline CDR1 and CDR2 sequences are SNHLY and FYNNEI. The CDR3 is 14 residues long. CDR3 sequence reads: CASSYLGGDYGYTF. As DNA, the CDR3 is TGTGCCAGCAGCTACCTCGGGGGCGACTATGGCTACACCTTC. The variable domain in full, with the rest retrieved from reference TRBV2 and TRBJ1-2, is EPEVTQTPSHQVTQMGQEVILRCVPISNHLYFYWYRQILGQKVEFLVSFYNNEISEKSEIFDDQFSVERPDGSNFTLKIRSTKLEDSAMYFCASSYLGGDYGYTFGSGTRLTVV.

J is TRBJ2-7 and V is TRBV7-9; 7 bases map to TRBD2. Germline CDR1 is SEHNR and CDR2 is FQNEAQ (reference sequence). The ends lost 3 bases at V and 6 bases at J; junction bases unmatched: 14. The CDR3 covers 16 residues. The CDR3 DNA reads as TGTGCCAGCAGCTTCCCCGGGGCGGGAGCTTCCAGCGAGCAGTACTTC. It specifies CASSFPGAGASSEQYF.

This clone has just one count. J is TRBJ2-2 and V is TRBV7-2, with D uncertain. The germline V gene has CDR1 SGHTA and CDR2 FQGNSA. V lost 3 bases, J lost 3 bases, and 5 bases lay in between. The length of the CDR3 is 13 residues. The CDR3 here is CASSFGHTGELFF. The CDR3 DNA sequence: TGTGCCAGCAGCTTTGGACACACCGGGGAGCTGTTTTTT.

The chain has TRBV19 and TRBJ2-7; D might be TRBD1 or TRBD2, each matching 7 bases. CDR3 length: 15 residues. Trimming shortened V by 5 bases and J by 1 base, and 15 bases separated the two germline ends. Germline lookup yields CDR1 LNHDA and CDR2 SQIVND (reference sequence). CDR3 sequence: CASSLQGRGSYEQYF. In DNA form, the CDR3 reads TGTGCCAGTAGTCTACAGGGGAGGGGGTCCTACGAGCAGTACTTC.

Written as DNA, the CDR3 is TGTGCCACCAGCAGAGAGTCGACTTTCCAAGAGACCCAGTACTTC. This codes for CATSRESTFQETQYF. The V and J genes are TRBV15 and TRBJ2-5; no firm D call. The CDR3 runs 15 residues. The germline V gene encodes CDR1 LNHNV and CDR2 YYDKDF (reference sequence). V dropped 0 bases and J dropped 1 base, with 9 bases sitting between them.

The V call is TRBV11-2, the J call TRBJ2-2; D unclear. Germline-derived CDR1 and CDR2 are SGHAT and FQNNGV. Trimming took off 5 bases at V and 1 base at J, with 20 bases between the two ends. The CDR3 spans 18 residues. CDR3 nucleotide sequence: TGTGCCAGCAGCCCAAACGTCCTCGGGCTGGAGAACACCGGGGAGCTGTTTTTT. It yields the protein CASSPNVLGLENTGELFF.

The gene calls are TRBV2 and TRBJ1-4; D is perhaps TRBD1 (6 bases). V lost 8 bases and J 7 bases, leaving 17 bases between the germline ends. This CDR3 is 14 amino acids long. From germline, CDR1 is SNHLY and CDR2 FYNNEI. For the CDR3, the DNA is TGTGCCAGCCAGGGGCAGAGCGTGGGTGAAAAACTGTTTTTT. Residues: CASQGQSVGEKLFF.

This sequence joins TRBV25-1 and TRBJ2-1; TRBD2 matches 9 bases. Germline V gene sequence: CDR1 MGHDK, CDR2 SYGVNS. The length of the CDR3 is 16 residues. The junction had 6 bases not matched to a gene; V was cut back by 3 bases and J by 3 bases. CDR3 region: CASSDGSGRLYNEQFF. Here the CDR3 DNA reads TGTGCCAGCAGTGATGGTAGCGGGAGACTCTACAATGAGCAGTTCTTC. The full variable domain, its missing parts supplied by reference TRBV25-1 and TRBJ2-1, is EADIYQTPRYLVIGTGKKITLECSQTMGHDKMYWYQQDPGMELHLIHYSYGVNSTEKGDLSSESTVSRIRTEHFPLTLESARPSHTSQYLCASSDGSGRLYNEQFFGPGTRLTVL.

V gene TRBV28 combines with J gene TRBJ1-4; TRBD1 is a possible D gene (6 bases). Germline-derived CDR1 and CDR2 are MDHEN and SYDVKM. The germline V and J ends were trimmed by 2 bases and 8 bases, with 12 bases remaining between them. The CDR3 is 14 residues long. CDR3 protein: CASSLPGAGEKLFF. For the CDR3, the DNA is TGTGCCAGCAGTTTACCAGGGGCAGGGGAAAAACTGTTTTTT.

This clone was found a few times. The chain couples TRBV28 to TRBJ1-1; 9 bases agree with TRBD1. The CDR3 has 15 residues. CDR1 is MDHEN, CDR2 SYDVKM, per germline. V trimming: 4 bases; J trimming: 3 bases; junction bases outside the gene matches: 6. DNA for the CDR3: TGTGCCAGCAGTTGGGGGGGGACAGGGCACACTGAAGCTTTCTTT. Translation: CASSWGGTGHTEAFF.

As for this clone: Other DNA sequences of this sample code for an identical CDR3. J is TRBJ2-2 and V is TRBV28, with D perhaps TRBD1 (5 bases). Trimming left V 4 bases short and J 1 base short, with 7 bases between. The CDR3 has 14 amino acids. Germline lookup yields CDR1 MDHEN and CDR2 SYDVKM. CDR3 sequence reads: CASSSGQNTGELFF. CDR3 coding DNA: TGTGCCAGCAGTTCAGGACAGAACACCGGGGAGCTGTTTTTT.

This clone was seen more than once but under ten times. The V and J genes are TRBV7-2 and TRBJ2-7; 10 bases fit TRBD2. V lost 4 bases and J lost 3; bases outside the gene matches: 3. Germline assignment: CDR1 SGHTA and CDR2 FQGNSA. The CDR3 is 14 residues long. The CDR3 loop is CASSSLAGGYEQYF. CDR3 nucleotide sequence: TGTGCCAGCAGCTCGTTAGCGGGAGGCTACGAGCAGTACTTC. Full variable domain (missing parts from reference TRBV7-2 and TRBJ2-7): GAGVSQSPSNKVTEKGKDVELRCDPISGHTALYWYRQSLGQGLEFLIYFQGNSAPDKSGLPSDRFSAERTGGSVSTLTIQRTQQEDSAVYLCASSSLAGGYEQYFGPGTRLTVT.